These T cell receptor beta chains were read from a single sample in a study of blood T cell repertoires in COVID-19. Libraries were prepared by immunoSEQ multiplex PCR; TCRdb keeps only in-frame clonotypes and omits some of them. Of 270,000 or so clones listed, less than 90% are singletons. The sequenced sample consisted of peripheral blood. Every receptor here comes from a woman aged 25 to 39 with COVID-19, enrolled during active disease. CDR3s include the opening cysteine and the closing phenylalanine or tryptophan. The order of the fields is D gene, V gene, J gene, clone size, CDR3 protein, CDR3 DNA. D genes are given only for firm matches. The size of a clone is reported for some rows only, either as once, few or many, or as a class for expanded clones.

D gene: -
V gene: TRBV9
J gene: TRBJ1-2
clone size: -
CDR3 protein: CASSVAGGPYGYTF
CDR3 DNA: TGTGCCAGCAGCGTAGCGGGGGGCCCCTATGGCTACACCTTC

D gene: -
V gene: TRBV6-1
J gene: TRBJ1-3
clone size: -
CDR3 protein: CASSERSGVSGNTIYF
CDR3 DNA: TGTGCCAGCAGTGAAAGGTCGGGAGTCTCTGGAAACACCATATATTTT

D gene: -
V gene: TRBV25-1
J gene: TRBJ1-1
clone size: -
CDR3 protein: CASTSSWQGKGNTEAFF
CDR3 DNA: TGTGCCAGCACCTCCTCTTGGCAGGGAAAGGGGAACACTGAAGCTTTCTTT

D gene: -
V gene: TRBV27
J gene: TRBJ2-7
clone size: -
CDR3 protein: CASSAVRGTYEQYF
CDR3 DNA: TGTGCCAGCAGTGCGGTGAGGGGGACCTACGAGCAGTACTTC

D gene: TRBD1
V gene: TRBV27
J gene: TRBJ1-2
clone size: -
CDR3 protein: CASRDSFLYGYTF
CDR3 DNA: TGTGCCAGCCGGGACAGCTTCCTCTATGGCTACACCTTC

D gene: -
V gene: TRBV5-6
J gene: TRBJ1-2
clone size: -
CDR3 protein: CASSLPGDNYGYTF
CDR3 DNA: TGTGCCAGCAGCTTGCCAGGTGATAACTATGGCTACACCTTC

D gene: -
V gene: TRBV27
J gene: TRBJ1-2
clone size: few
CDR3 protein: CASSYGVRYGYTF
CDR3 DNA: TGTGCCAGCAGTTACGGGGTACGTTATGGCTACACCTTC

D gene: -
V gene: TRBV4-1
J gene: TRBJ1-5
clone size: once
CDR3 protein: CASSQELRAYSNQPQHF
CDR3 DNA: TGCGCCAGCAGCCAGGAACTGAGGGCTTATAGCAATCAGCCCCAGCATTTT

D gene: TRBD1
V gene: TRBV25-1
J gene: TRBJ1-4
clone size: few
CDR3 protein: CASTTGTGLGKLFF
CDR3 DNA: TGTGCCAGCACTACCGGGACAGGGCTCGGAAAACTGTTTTTT

D gene: -
V gene: TRBV28
J gene: TRBJ1-2
clone size: -
CDR3 protein: CASSLVEGVNYGYTF
CDR3 DNA: TGTGCCAGCAGTTTGGTCGAGGGGGTAAACTATGGCTACACCTTC